This TCR beta chain originates from a study of OX40 agonist ivuxolimab in advanced cancers. Notes on the research overall: The costimulatory receptor OX40 (CD134) was targeted by ivuxolimab, a fully human IgG2 agonistic monoclonal antibody. Of the roughly 54 patients in dose escalation, 19 had hepatocellular carcinoma, roughly 15 had melanoma, 9 had renal cell carcinoma and 9 had head and neck cancer. The point of sequencing TCRbeta in the periphery was to test whether ivuxolimab changed TCR sequence diversity and drove clonal T-cell expansion. Intravenous ivuxolimab was administered to patients every 2 weeks at six dose levels: 0.01, 0.1, 0.3, 1.5, 3 and 10 mg/kg. The paper covers the monotherapy dose-escalation part of the phase I ivuxolimab trial, which included N of about 51 patients. The dose-escalation cohort was around 83% male with a mean age of about 60 years, ranging from roughly 23 to 85. Partial responses were achieved by three dose-escalation patients, of whom one had hepatocellular carcinoma and two had cutaneous melanoma. Patients were allowed to have had prior anti-PD-1, anti-PD-L1 or anti-CTLA-4 therapy, and approximately 40% of the dose-escalation patients had been treated with checkpoint inhibitors. What the authors observed across the whole study: Low levels of normalized T-cell clonal expansion were also shown by some nonresponding patients. In the 0.1-3.0 mg/kg groups, partial responders were among the patients with the lowest normalized peripheral clonal expansion, particularly in CD8+ T cells. The antigen specificity of the peripheral T cells that underwent clonal expansion was not determined. At doses of 0.1 to 3.0 mg/kg, clonal expansion of both CD4+ and CD8+ T cells in blood was seen between baseline and week 6. After ivuxolimab, CD8+ T cells had more expanded clones than CD4+ T cells on average.

This clone appeared a single time. Its antigen is unknown. Per-base quality was not reported, and no clone a single base away is much larger than it. Patients with autoimmune disease history or receiving systemic immunosuppression were excluded from the trial. Peripheral blood for TCR sequencing was drawn from every dose cohort at baseline, at cycle 4 day 1 and at cycle 7 day 1. Samples were obtained from an open-label, multicenter, first-in-human phase I dose-escalation trial of ivuxolimab. Adults with locally advanced or metastatic melanoma, renal cell, hepatocellular, or head and neck squamous cell carcinoma were enrolled in the trial. Before TCR sequencing, CD4+ T cells and CD8+ T cells were sorted from peripheral blood as separate populations. Genomic DNA was extracted from sorted cells for sequencing of the TCRbeta CDR3 region. TCRbeta CDR3 regions were sequenced using the immunoSEQ Assay. TCRdb took over this immuneACCESS table, retaining in-frame rearrangements with V and J assigned. Such tables are incomplete; in checked studies, under half of the missing clones stem from an unresolved V gene, and the remainder is unexplained. The sample table records tens of thousands of clones; 88% of these occur just once. In total, the top ten clones hold less than 20% of the sample.

At the junction V is shortened by 1 base and J by 15 bases, with 14 bases in between. Including cysteine and phenylalanine, the CDR3 has 13 amino acids. Only the CDR3 region is kept as DNA, spanning 39 bases read in frame from base 1. The germline V gene encodes CDR1 SGHNT and CDR2 YYREEE (reference sequence). The receptor's source is an adult with an advanced solid tumor such as melanoma, head and neck, liver or kidney cancer. Sequenced material: CD4+ or CD8+ T cells sorted from blood, taken in a trial of the OX40 agonist ivuxolimab. The rearrangement joined TRBV5-4 to TRBJ1-6; the D segment cannot be called with confidence. The CDR3 protein is CASSLWLGLVLHF. The sequence in DNA is TGTGCCAGCAGCTTGTGGTTAGGTTTGGTCCTCCACTTT.